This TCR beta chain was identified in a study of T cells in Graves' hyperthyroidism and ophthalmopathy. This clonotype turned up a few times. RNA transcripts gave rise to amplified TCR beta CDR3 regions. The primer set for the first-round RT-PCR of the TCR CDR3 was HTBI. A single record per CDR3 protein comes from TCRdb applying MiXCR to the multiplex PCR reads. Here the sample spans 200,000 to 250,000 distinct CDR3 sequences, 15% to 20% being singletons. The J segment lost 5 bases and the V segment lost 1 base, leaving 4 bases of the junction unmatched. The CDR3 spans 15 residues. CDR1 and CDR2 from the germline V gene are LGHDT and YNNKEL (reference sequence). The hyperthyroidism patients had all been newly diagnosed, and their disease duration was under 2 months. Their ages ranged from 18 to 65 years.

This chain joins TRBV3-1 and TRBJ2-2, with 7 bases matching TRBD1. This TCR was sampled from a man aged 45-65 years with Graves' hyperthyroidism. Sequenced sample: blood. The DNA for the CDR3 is TGTGCCAGCAGCCAAGGACAGGGATGGACCGGGGAGCTGTTTTTT. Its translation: CASSQGQGWTGELFF.